What follows are 21 T cell receptor beta chains derived from one specimen sequenced in a study of breast tumors, draining lymph nodes, adjacent tissues. Breast cancer patients provided tissue from their axillary draining lymph nodes. Using its own MiXCR run on the multiplex PCR reads, TCRdb lists one record per CDR3 protein. Here the sample spans fewer than 200,000 distinct CDR3 sequences, around a third being singletons. Sequencing was done on a sample of axillary lymph node tissue. These receptors all stem from a female donor with breast cancer. Some clones in this sample may be carry-over from other donors' samples.

The chain couples TRBV20-1 to TRBJ1-4; 9 nucleotides line up with TRBD1. From germline, CDR1 is DFQATT and CDR2 SNEGSKA (reference sequence). The V and J ends lost 6 bases and 8 bases, in that order; junction bases with no gene match: 13. There are 15 residues in the CDR3. The CDR3 nucleotides are TGCAGTGCCAGGCCCGGGACAGGGAGATTCGAAAAACTGTTTTTT. It specifies CSARPGTGRFEKLFF.

This clonotype was counted at least ten times. The CDR3 DNA is TGTGCCAGCAGTTGGACGGGACTAGCGGGAGAGACCCAGTACTTC. It specifies CASSWTGLAGETQYF. The V gene is TRBV7-8, the J gene TRBJ2-5, with TRBD2 matching 12 bases. Germline V gives CDR1 SGHVS, CDR2 FQNEAQ. The V and J ends lost 6 bases and 4 bases, in that order; junction bases with no gene match: 6. The CDR3 has 15 amino acids.

Points on this clonotype: A much larger clonotype is one base distant, so this may be a read error. The chain joins TRBV20-1 to TRBJ2-1; TRBD1 is a possible D gene (6 bases). Germline CDR1 and CDR2: DFQATT and SNEGSKA (reference sequence). Trimming took 5 bases from V and 2 from J, leaving 13 bases between them. The CDR3 is made up of 14 amino acids. The CDR3 region is CSAGGRGTYNEQFF. CDR3 sequence (DNA): TGCAGTGCTGGAGGCAGGGGAACCTACAATGAGCAGTTCTTC.

Many counts were recorded for this clonotype. This chain joins TRBV19 and TRBJ2-1, with 14 bases identical to TRBD2. V lost 10 bases and J lost 7; bases outside the gene matches: 6. The CDR3 spans 14 residues. From germline, CDR1 is LNHDA and CDR2 SQIVND (reference sequence). The CDR3 nucleotides read TGTGCCATCGATAGGACTAGCGGGGGGAATGAGCAGTTCTTC. It specifies CAIDRTSGGNEQFF.

This clonotype turned up a few times. Since a much larger clone is just one base distant, this may be a read error. The conserved phenylalanine or tryptophan normally closing the CDR3 is absent here, so this likely arose from a read error. The chain uses TRBV7-9 and TRBJ2-7; D gene ambiguous. Looked up from germline, CDR1 is SEHNR and CDR2 is FQNEAQ (reference sequence). The CDR3 consists of 12 residues. Trimming pared 2 bases from V and 3 bases from J, leaving 5 bases between. CDR3 sequence: CASSLNSYEQYS. CDR3 bases: TGTGCCAGCAGCTTAAATAGCTACGAGCAGTACTCC.

Comment on this clonotype: A read error may explain this, as a much larger clone is one base away. The CDR3 region is CASSIDGDFLGNTIYF. The CDR3 DNA reads as TGTGCCAGTAGTATAGATGGGGACTTCCTTGGAAACACCATATATTTT. This rearrangement joins TRBV19 to TRBJ1-3; TRBD1 is a possible D gene (5 bases). The V end was cut by 0 bases, the J end by 3 bases, with 12 bases between. This CDR3 has 16 residues. Germline V gene sequence: CDR1 LNHDA, CDR2 SQIVND (reference sequence).

This clonotype was detected only a few times. Possible read error: a much larger clone is one base away. Lacking the conserved final phenylalanine or tryptophan, this CDR3 likely reflects a read error. The genes are TRBV11-2 and TRBJ2-5, with 7 bases fitting TRBD1. The CDR3 has 14 amino acids. Germline V CDR1 and CDR2: SGHAT, FQNNGV. With V trimmed by 5 bases and J by 2 bases, 5 bases remained unmatched. The CDR3 sequence is CASSTGQVQETQYL. The CDR3 bases are TGTGCCAGCAGCACTGGACAGGTACAAGAGACCCAGTACCTC.

The CDR3 here is CASSPGQGKQPQYF. The CDR3 bases are TGTGCCAGCAGCCCGGGACAGGGAAAACAGCCCCAGTACTTC. The gene calls are TRBV7-2 and TRBJ2-5; 9 bases align to TRBD1. The CDR3 runs to 14 residues. V shed 5 bases and J 9 bases; nucleotides not matched to a gene: 10. Germline V CDR1 and CDR2: SGHTA, FQGNSA.

The chain combines TRBV10-3 with TRBJ2-2, with 7 bases identical to TRBD1. Germline loops: CDR1 ENHRY, CDR2 SYGVKD. The CDR3 has 18 residues. J lost 6 bases, V lost 3 bases, and 16 bases had no gene match. The CDR3 loop is CAISDLGGQNVWSGELFF. CDR3 nucleotide sequence: TGTGCCATCAGTGATCTAGGGGGACAGAATGTGTGGTCCGGGGAGCTGTTTTTT.

A note on this clonotype: At one end, the junction sequence differs from germline, possibly due to a read error. The chain combines TRBV6-5 with TRBJ1-4, with D tentatively TRBD1 (5 bases). This CDR3 is 12 amino acids long. Germline-derived CDR1 and CDR2 are MNHEY and SVGAGI. In nucleotides, the CDR3 is TGTGCCAGCAGTTACCGTCAAGGGGTCGAGATTTTT. Translation gives CASSYRQGVEIF.

Note on this clonotype: A much more abundant neighbour one base away suggests this may be a read error. V and J are TRBV20-1 and TRBJ2-4, with D unresolved. Germline loops: CDR1 DFQATT, CDR2 SNEGSKA (reference sequence). The length of the CDR3 is 12 residues. This CDR3 reads CSATSKGNIPYF. The CDR3 coding sequence is TGCAGTGCCACGAGTAAGGGAAACATTCCGTACTTC.

This clonotype was seen ten or more times. This chain links TRBV11-3 with TRBJ2-5, with no clear D. Germline V lookup: CDR1 SGHNT, CDR2 YENEEA. The CDR3 spans 12 residues. Trimming removed 1 base from V and 6 bases from J, with 6 bases in between. This CDR3 is CASSLGRKTQYF. In nucleotides, the CDR3 is TGTGCCAGCAGCTTAGGACGGAAGACCCAGTACTTC.

This clonotype has just a few counts. The CDR3 reads CASSLKGVNEQFF. In DNA form, the CDR3 reads TGTGCCAGCAGCTTGAAAGGAGTGAATGAGCAGTTCTTC. The chain uses TRBV5-4 and TRBJ2-1; D unresolved. Trimming took off 1 base at V and 7 bases at J, with 9 bases between the two ends. Germline CDR1 SGHNT, CDR2 YYREEE (reference sequence). There are 13 residues in the CDR3.

This clonotype showed up many times. This rearrangement joins TRBV20-1 to TRBJ2-7; TRBD2 matches 9 bases. J gave up 0 bases and V 6 bases, and 6 bases lay outside the gene matches. This CDR3 has 14 amino acids. Germline V CDR1 and CDR2: DFQATT, SNEGSKA (reference sequence). The CDR3 DNA follows: TGCAGTGCCCACCGCGGGGGGGGCTCCTACGAGCAGTACTTC. Translation gives CSAHRGGGSYEQYF.

This clonotype was recorded at least ten times. V and J are TRBV6-1 and TRBJ1-5; D is perhaps TRBD1 (6 bases). Trimming took 3 bases from V and 3 from J, leaving 12 bases between them. Germline CDR1 MNHNS, CDR2 SASEGT. The CDR3 runs 15 residues. The CDR3 is CASSEADRYNQPQHF. The DNA of the CDR3 is TGTGCCAGCAGTGAGGCGGACAGATACAATCAGCCCCAGCATTTT.

This chain connects TRBV6-5 to TRBJ2-3; D ambiguous. The CDR3 consists of 14 residues. Looked up from germline, CDR1 is MNHEY and CDR2 is SVGAGI. Deletions cut 9 bases from V and 1 base from J, with 14 bases between. The CDR3 spells CASRLVSGTDTQYF. CDR3 nucleotide sequence: TGTGCCAGTAGGCTTGTTTCGGGCACAGATACGCAGTATTTT.

Many counts were recorded for this clonotype. The chain is built from TRBV2 and TRBJ2-1; D gene ambiguous. In germline, CDR1 is SNHLY, CDR2 FYNNEI. The V gene lost 10 bases and the J gene lost 3 bases, with 13 bases spanning the gap. CDR3 length: 13 amino acids. CDR3 DNA: TGTGCCATCCTCCCCCCCAGCTACAATGAGCAGTTCTTC. As protein: CAILPPSYNEQFF.

This clonotype was found many times. The J gene is TRBJ2-1, the V gene TRBV9; 7 nucleotides match TRBD2. The V gene end was trimmed by 0 bases and the J gene end by 5 bases; junction bases not matched to a gene: 8. Germline CDR1 SGDLS, CDR2 YYNGEE. CDR3 length: 16 residues. The CDR3 loop reads CASSVGGGGKDNEQFF. The CDR3 region has the DNA TGTGCCAGCAGCGTAGGGGGGGGAGGGAAAGACAATGAGCAGTTCTTC.

This clonotype was recorded only once. The J gene is TRBJ1-1, the V gene TRBV10-3; D call uncertain. Trimming left V 3 bases short and J 3 bases short, with 5 bases between. The CDR3 contains 12 residues. CDR1 ENHRY and CDR2 SYGVKD come from the germline V gene. The CDR3, as DNA: TGTGCCATCAGTGAAAGCGACACTGAAGCTTTCTTT. Amino acid sequence: CAISESDTEAFF.

This clonotype appeared a few times. A read error may be the cause here, since a much bigger clone is one base away. The CDR3 DNA sequence: TGTGCCCGCAGCCCCGCGAGCTCTGGGGCCAACGTCCTGACTTTC. Translating it yields CARSPASSGANVLTF. V gene TRBV7-3 combines with J gene TRBJ2-6; D unclear. CDR1 is SGHTA and CDR2 is FQGTGA in the germline V gene. The CDR3 runs 15 residues.

This clonotype was observed many times. The CDR3 region has the DNA TGCAGCGTTGAAGGGGAAGGAGGGGTCGTCTACGAGCAGTACTTC. This translates into CSVEGEGGVVYEQYF. The rearrangement joins TRBV29-1 to TRBJ2-7, with D possibly being TRBD2 (6 bases). Germline CDR1 reads SQVTM; CDR2 reads ANQGSEA. Trimming stripped 1 base from V and 3 bases from J, with 16 bases between. This CDR3 comprises 15 residues.